These T cell receptor beta chains were read from a single sample in a study of T cell changes during pregnancy in multiple sclerosis. The data were produced by immunoSEQ multiplex PCR, yet TCRdb's version contains in-frame clones alone and is incomplete. Of 65,000 to 95,000 clones listed, 89% are singletons. The source material was peripheral blood, sampled before pregnancy. Every receptor here comes from a female donor with multiple sclerosis, enrolled in a pregnancy study. CDR3s include the opening cysteine and the closing phenylalanine or tryptophan. Each record gives: clone size, J gene, V gene, D gene, CDR3 protein, CDR3 DNA. D genes are given only for firm matches. Some rows mark clone size as missing; the rest say once, few, many or name a class of expanded clone.

clone_size: NA
j_call: TRBJ1-2
v_call: TRBV28
d_call: NA
cdr3_aa: CASSLSATNYGYTF
cdr3_nt: TGTGCCAGCAGTTTGTCAGCGACTAACTATGGCTACACCTTC

clone_size: once
j_call: TRBJ2-2
v_call: TRBV5-1
d_call: TRBD2
cdr3_aa: CASSPGGGSSTGELFF
cdr3_nt: TGCGCCAGCAGCCCGGGGGGAGGGTCCTCCACCGGGGAGCTGTTTTTT

clone_size: few
j_call: TRBJ1-1
v_call: TRBV7-2
d_call: NA
cdr3_aa: CASSLGRGAGAFF
cdr3_nt: TGTGCCAGCAGCTTAGGTCGGGGGGCGGGAGCTTTCTTT

clone_size: NA
j_call: TRBJ2-1
v_call: TRBV7-6
d_call: NA
cdr3_aa: CASSADLIPYNEQFF
cdr3_nt: TGTGCCAGCAGCGCAGACTTAATACCCTACAATGAGCAGTTCTTC

clone_size: NA
j_call: TRBJ1-3
v_call: TRBV6-5
d_call: NA
cdr3_aa: CASNSRGSGNTIYF
cdr3_nt: TGTGCCAGCAATTCCAGGGGTTCAGGAAACACCATATATTTT

clone_size: NA
j_call: TRBJ1-1
v_call: TRBV10-1
d_call: NA
cdr3_aa: CASSSGGANTEAFF
cdr3_nt: TGCGCCAGCAGTTCCGGCGGGGCGAACACTGAAGCTTTCTTT

clone_size: NA
j_call: TRBJ1-3
v_call: TRBV6-6
d_call: NA
cdr3_aa: CASSIRNTIYF
cdr3_nt: TGTGCCAGCAGTATACGGAACACCATATATTTT

clone_size: NA
j_call: TRBJ2-1
v_call: TRBV5-1
d_call: TRBD2
cdr3_aa: CASSSGGGSYNEQFF
cdr3_nt: TGCGCCAGCAGCAGTGGCGGGGGCTCCTACAATGAGCAGTTCTTC

clone_size: NA
j_call: TRBJ1-5
v_call: TRBV19
d_call: NA
cdr3_aa: CASRLTDSYNQPQHF
cdr3_nt: TGTGCCAGTAGGTTAACGGACAGCTATAATCAGCCCCAGCATTTT

clone_size: few
j_call: TRBJ1-5
v_call: TRBV19
d_call: NA
cdr3_aa: CASTHRDQPQHF
cdr3_nt: TGTGCCAGTACCCACAGGGATCAGCCCCAGCATTTT

clone_size: NA
j_call: TRBJ2-1
v_call: TRBV6-1
d_call: NA
cdr3_aa: CASSEAEASYEQFF
cdr3_nt: TGTGCCAGCAGTGAAGCGGAAGCGAGCTATGAGCAGTTCTTC

clone_size: NA
j_call: TRBJ2-1
v_call: TRBV6-1
d_call: NA
cdr3_aa: CASSDGDNSYNEQFF
cdr3_nt: TGTGCCAGCAGTGACGGGGACAACTCCTACAATGAGCAGTTCTTC

clone_size: NA
j_call: TRBJ2-3
v_call: TRBV9
d_call: NA
cdr3_aa: CASTGAASTDTQYF
cdr3_nt: TGTGCCAGCACGGGTGCGGCTAGCACAGATACGCAGTATTTT

clone_size: once
j_call: TRBJ2-3
v_call: TRBV6-5
d_call: TRBD1
cdr3_aa: CASRPQGAGDTQYF
cdr3_nt: TGTGCCAGCAGACCACAGGGGGCAGGAGATACGCAGTATTTT

clone_size: NA
j_call: TRBJ1-6
v_call: TRBV19
d_call: TRBD1
cdr3_aa: CASSPDRVLYNSPLHF
cdr3_nt: TGTGCCAGTAGCCCCGACAGGGTCCTGTATAATTCACCCCTCCACTTT

clone_size: NA
j_call: TRBJ1-2
v_call: TRBV10-3
d_call: NA
cdr3_aa: CAISASVIGYTF
cdr3_nt: TGTGCCATCAGTGCTTCTGTTATCGGCTACACCTTC

clone_size: NA
j_call: TRBJ1-4
v_call: TRBV2
d_call: NA
cdr3_aa: CASSEGTIDEKLFF
cdr3_nt: TGTGCCAGCAGTGAAGGAACTATCGATGAAAAACTGTTTTTT

clone_size: NA
j_call: TRBJ2-7
v_call: TRBV5-1
d_call: NA
cdr3_aa: CASSLGGEVGNYEQYF
cdr3_nt: TGCGCCAGCAGCTTGGGGGGGGAAGTGGGTAATTACGAGCAGTACTTC

clone_size: once
j_call: TRBJ2-3
v_call: TRBV10-3
d_call: TRBD2
cdr3_aa: CAISESYSGGFDTQYF
cdr3_nt: TGTGCCATCAGTGAGTCGTATAGCGGGGGGTTCGATACGCAGTATTTT

clone_size: NA
j_call: TRBJ2-7
v_call: TRBV5-6
d_call: NA
cdr3_aa: CASSLRGAGYEQYF
cdr3_nt: TGTGCCAGCAGCCTGCGGGGCGCGGGATACGAGCAGTACTTC

clone_size: once
j_call: TRBJ2-1
v_call: TRBV7-3
d_call: NA
cdr3_aa: CASSRRDNGVGEQFF
cdr3_nt: TGTGCCAGCAGCCGCCGGGACAACGGAGTCGGTGAGCAGTTCTTC

clone_size: NA
j_call: TRBJ2-6
v_call: TRBV9
d_call: TRBD1
cdr3_aa: CASSDRDRDLSGANVLTF
cdr3_nt: TGTGCCAGCAGCGACCGGGACAGGGACCTCTCTGGGGCCAACGTCCTGACTTTC

clone_size: NA
j_call: TRBJ2-2
v_call: TRBV11-2
d_call: NA
cdr3_aa: CASRLLGLRTERTGELFF
cdr3_nt: TGTGCCAGCAGGCTCCTAGGACTACGGACGGAGCGCACCGGGGAGCTGTTTTTT

clone_size: NA
j_call: TRBJ1-2
v_call: TRBV19
d_call: NA
cdr3_aa: CASSINSVTYGYTF
cdr3_nt: TGTGCCAGTAGTATTAACAGTGTGACCTATGGCTACACCTTC

clone_size: NA
j_call: TRBJ1-5
v_call: TRBV10-3
d_call: TRBD1
cdr3_aa: CAIGQGRISNQPQHF
cdr3_nt: TGTGCCATCGGACAGGGGCGAATTAGCAATCAGCCCCAGCATTTT

clone_size: NA
j_call: TRBJ1-1
v_call: TRBV19
d_call: NA
cdr3_aa: CASSFSNTEAFF
cdr3_nt: TGTGCCAGTAGCTTTTCGAACACTGAAGCTTTCTTT

clone_size: NA
j_call: TRBJ2-7
v_call: TRBV30
d_call: TRBD2
cdr3_aa: CAWSVLGTTYEQYF
cdr3_nt: TGTGCCTGGAGTGTACTCGGGACTACATACGAGCAGTACTTC

clone_size: NA
j_call: TRBJ1-1
v_call: TRBV10-1
d_call: NA
cdr3_aa: CASSESGRGAEAFF
cdr3_nt: TGCGCCAGCAGTGAGTCCGGCAGGGGAGCTGAAGCTTTCTTT

clone_size: NA
j_call: TRBJ2-5
v_call: TRBV11-3
d_call: TRBD2
cdr3_aa: CASSFRASGAQETQYF
cdr3_nt: TGTGCCAGCAGCTTCCGGGCTAGCGGGGCCCAAGAGACCCAGTACTTC

clone_size: NA
j_call: TRBJ2-7
v_call: TRBV11-2
d_call: TRBD2
cdr3_aa: CASSFLSGDSYEQYF
cdr3_nt: TGTGCCAGCAGCTTCCTTAGCGGGGACTCCTACGAGCAGTACTTC

clone_size: once
j_call: TRBJ2-4
v_call: TRBV18
d_call: NA
cdr3_aa: CASSPPGRNIQYF
cdr3_nt: TGTGCCAGCTCACCACCGGGGAGAAACATTCAGTACTTC

clone_size: NA
j_call: TRBJ2-7
v_call: TRBV9
d_call: TRBD2
cdr3_aa: CASSVSQAGGRYEQYF
cdr3_nt: TGTGCCAGCAGCGTAAGCCAGGCGGGGGGACGCTACGAGCAGTACTTC

clone_size: NA
j_call: TRBJ1-1
v_call: TRBV13
d_call: NA
cdr3_aa: CASSLANRRDF
cdr3_nt: TGTGCCAGCAGCTTAGCCAACAGGCGGGACTTT

clone_size: NA
j_call: TRBJ2-5
v_call: TRBV5-6
d_call: NA
cdr3_aa: CASSSGPRLSETQYF
cdr3_nt: TGTGCCAGCAGCTCCGGCCCGCGGCTTTCAGAGACCCAGTACTTC

clone_size: NA
j_call: TRBJ1-1
v_call: TRBV5-4
d_call: NA
cdr3_aa: CASSLFGGGNTEAFF
cdr3_nt: TGTGCCAGCAGCTTGTTCGGGGGGGGGAACACTGAAGCTTTCTTT

clone_size: once
j_call: TRBJ2-2
v_call: TRBV6-1
d_call: NA
cdr3_aa: CASPERNTGELFF
cdr3_nt: TGTGCCAGCCCAGAGCGGAACACCGGGGAGCTGTTTTTT

clone_size: NA
j_call: TRBJ1-1
v_call: TRBV11-1
d_call: NA
cdr3_aa: CASSLGRGTEAFF
cdr3_nt: TGTGCCAGCAGCTTAGGGCGGGGGACTGAAGCTTTCTTT

clone_size: NA
j_call: TRBJ2-1
v_call: TRBV6-6
d_call: NA
cdr3_aa: CASSDFLSSYNEQFF
cdr3_nt: TGTGCCAGCAGCGACTTCCTAAGCTCCTACAATGAGCAGTTCTTC

clone_size: NA
j_call: TRBJ1-1
v_call: TRBV2
d_call: TRBD1
cdr3_aa: CASSEWTGVLNTEAFF
cdr3_nt: TGTGCCAGCAGTGAATGGACAGGGGTTTTGAACACTGAAGCTTTCTTT

clone_size: NA
j_call: TRBJ2-2
v_call: TRBV6-1
d_call: NA
cdr3_aa: CASSEKGWELFF
cdr3_nt: TGTGCCAGCAGTGAAAAGGGGTGGGAGCTGTTTTTT

clone_size: NA
j_call: TRBJ2-2
v_call: TRBV19
d_call: NA
cdr3_aa: CASRAWAGTNTGELFF
cdr3_nt: TGTGCCAGTAGGGCTTGGGCAGGAACGAACACCGGGGAGCTGTTTTTT

clone_size: few
j_call: TRBJ1-2
v_call: TRBV19
d_call: NA
cdr3_aa: CASSMSAYYGYTF
cdr3_nt: TGTGCCAGTAGTATGAGCGCTTACTATGGCTACACCTTC

clone_size: NA
j_call: TRBJ2-7
v_call: TRBV5-4
d_call: NA
cdr3_aa: CASSLDGAPTYEQYF
cdr3_nt: TGTGCCAGCAGCTTGGATGGGGCACCTACCTACGAGCAGTACTTC

clone_size: NA
j_call: TRBJ2-1
v_call: TRBV29-1
d_call: NA
cdr3_aa: CRTDSYNEQFF
cdr3_nt: TGCAGGACGGACAGTTACAATGAGCAGTTCTTC

clone_size: NA
j_call: TRBJ1-1
v_call: TRBV19
d_call: NA
cdr3_aa: CASSGYTEAFF
cdr3_nt: TGTGCCAGTAGCGGTTACACTGAAGCTTTCTTT

clone_size: few
j_call: TRBJ1-1
v_call: TRBV29-1
d_call: TRBD1
cdr3_aa: CSVARQGAITEAFF
cdr3_nt: TGCAGCGTTGCAAGACAGGGGGCGATCACTGAAGCTTTCTTT

clone_size: NA
j_call: TRBJ2-1
v_call: TRBV2
d_call: NA
cdr3_aa: CASSDLSGLTEQFF
cdr3_nt: TGTGCCAGCAGTGACCTGTCAGGGCTTACTGAGCAGTTCTTC